This is a list of T cell receptor beta chains from one sample in a study of blood T cell repertoires in COVID-19. Using immunoSEQ multiplex PCR, the repertoire was profiled, and TCRdb retains in-frame clones only, with some absent. The table shows a few hundred thousand clones, with approximately 86% occurring only once. The sequencing input was peripheral blood. Every receptor here comes from a woman younger than 30 with acute or convalescent COVID-19. Each CDR3 is given with its conserved first and last residue. A D gene is named only where the DNA matches it firmly. A clone size is listed for some rows: how often the clone was seen (once, few, many), or a class if it is expanded.

abundance: NA; v_gene: TRBV10-3; d_gene: TRBD2; j_gene: TRBJ2-3; CDR3nt: TGTGCCATCAGTGACGGGGGGGGAACCACAGATACGCAGTATTTT; CDR3aa: CAISDGGGTTDTQYF
abundance: NA; v_gene: TRBV28; d_gene: TRBD2; j_gene: TRBJ2-1; CDR3nt: TGTGCCAGCACTGCATCGGGGGAGGGCCTCTACAATGAGCAGTTCTTC; CDR3aa: CASTASGEGLYNEQFF
abundance: NA; v_gene: TRBV10-1; d_gene: TRBD2; j_gene: TRBJ2-5; CDR3nt: TGCGCCAGCAGTGAGTCCGAAAGTCCCGGGACTAGCGGGAGTCGGGAGACCCAGTACTTC; CDR3aa: CASSESESPGTSGSRETQYF
abundance: NA; v_gene: TRBV6-5; d_gene: NA; j_gene: TRBJ2-7; CDR3nt: TGTGCCAGCAGTTACTCGATGGAGAGGGCCCACGAGCAGTACTTC; CDR3aa: CASSYSMERAHEQYF
abundance: NA; v_gene: TRBV28; d_gene: TRBD2; j_gene: TRBJ2-1; CDR3nt: TGTGCCGGACAGACTAGCGGGAGGGCCTTTGAGCAGTTCTTC; CDR3aa: CAGQTSGRAFEQFF
abundance: few; v_gene: TRBV11-2; d_gene: NA; j_gene: TRBJ1-5; CDR3nt: TGTGCCAGCAGCCCAGGGTTCGGCAATCAGCCCCAGCATTTT; CDR3aa: CASSPGFGNQPQHF
abundance: NA; v_gene: TRBV14; d_gene: NA; j_gene: TRBJ1-1; CDR3nt: TGTGCCAGCAGCCAAGGCGGGACGGTGAACACTGAAGCTTTCTTT; CDR3aa: CASSQGGTVNTEAFF
abundance: NA; v_gene: TRBV3-1/TRBV3-2; d_gene: TRBD2; j_gene: TRBJ2-1; CDR3nt: TGTGCCAGCAGCCCTCAGCGGGGTTGGGGGAATGAGCAGTTCTTC; CDR3aa: CASSPQRGWGNEQFF
abundance: NA; v_gene: TRBV4-3; d_gene: NA; j_gene: TRBJ2-3; CDR3nt: TGCGCCAGCAGCCAAGATCCCCCGAGCACAGATACGCAGTATTTT; CDR3aa: CASSQDPPSTDTQYF
abundance: few; v_gene: TRBV10-2; d_gene: NA; j_gene: TRBJ2-7; CDR3nt: TGCGCCAGCAGTGAGACTCGGTTCGAGCAGTACTTC; CDR3aa: CASSETRFEQYF
abundance: NA; v_gene: TRBV19; d_gene: TRBD1; j_gene: TRBJ1-5; CDR3nt: TGTGCCAGTACTAACCCGGGACAGGGGCTTTTCAATCAGCCCCAGCATTTT; CDR3aa: CASTNPGQGLFNQPQHF
abundance: NA; v_gene: TRBV5-1; d_gene: TRBD2; j_gene: TRBJ2-7; CDR3nt: TGCGCCAGCAGCCAGTACCGGGAGGGCCCCTACGAGCAGTACTTC; CDR3aa: CASSQYREGPYEQYF
abundance: NA; v_gene: TRBV7-9; d_gene: NA; j_gene: TRBJ2-7; CDR3nt: TGTGCCAGCATGGCAGAGGAATACGAGCAGTACTTC; CDR3aa: CASMAEEYEQYF
abundance: NA; v_gene: TRBV7-6; d_gene: NA; j_gene: TRBJ1-2; CDR3nt: TGTGCCAGCAGCCTCGAGGCGGGCTACACCTTC; CDR3aa: CASSLEAGYTF